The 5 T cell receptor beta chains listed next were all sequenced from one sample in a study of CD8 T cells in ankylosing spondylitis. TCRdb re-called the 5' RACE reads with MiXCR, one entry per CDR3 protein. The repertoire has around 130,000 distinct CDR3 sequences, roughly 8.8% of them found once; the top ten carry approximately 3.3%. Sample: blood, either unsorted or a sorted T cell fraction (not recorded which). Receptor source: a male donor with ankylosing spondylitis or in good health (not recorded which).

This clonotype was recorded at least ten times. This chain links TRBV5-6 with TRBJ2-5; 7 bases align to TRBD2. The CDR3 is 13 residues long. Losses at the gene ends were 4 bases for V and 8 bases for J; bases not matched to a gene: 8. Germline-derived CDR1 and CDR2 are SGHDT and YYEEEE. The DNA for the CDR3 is TGTGCCAGCAGCATTACGACTAGCCCCACCCAGTACTTC. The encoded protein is CASSITTSPTQYF. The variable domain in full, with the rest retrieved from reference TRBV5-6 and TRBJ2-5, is DAGVTQSPTHLIKTRGQQVTLRCSPKSGHDTVSWYQQALGQGPQFIFQYYEEEERQRGNFPDRFSGHQFPNYSSELNVNALLLGDSALYLCASSITTSPTQYFGPGTRLLVL.

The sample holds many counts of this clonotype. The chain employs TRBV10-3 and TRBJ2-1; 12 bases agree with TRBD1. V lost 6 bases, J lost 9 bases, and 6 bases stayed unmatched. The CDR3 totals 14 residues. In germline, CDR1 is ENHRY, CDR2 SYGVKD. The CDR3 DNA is TGTGCCATCAGGGCGGGACAGGGGGCTTTTGAGCAGTTCTTC. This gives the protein CAIRAGQGAFEQFF.

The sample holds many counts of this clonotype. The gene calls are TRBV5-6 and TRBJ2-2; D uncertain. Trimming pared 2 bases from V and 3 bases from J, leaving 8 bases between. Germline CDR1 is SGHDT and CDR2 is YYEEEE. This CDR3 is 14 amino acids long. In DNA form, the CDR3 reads TGTGCCAGCAGCTTCGAGAGGTACACCGGGGAGCTGTTTTTT. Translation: CASSFERYTGELFF.

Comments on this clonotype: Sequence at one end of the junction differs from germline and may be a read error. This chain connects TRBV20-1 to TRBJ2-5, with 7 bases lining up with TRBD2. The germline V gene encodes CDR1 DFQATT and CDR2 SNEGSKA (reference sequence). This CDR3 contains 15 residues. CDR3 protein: CSASWARELRETHYF. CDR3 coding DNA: TGCAGTGCTAGCTGGGCGCGGGAGTTGAGAGAGACCCACTACTTC.

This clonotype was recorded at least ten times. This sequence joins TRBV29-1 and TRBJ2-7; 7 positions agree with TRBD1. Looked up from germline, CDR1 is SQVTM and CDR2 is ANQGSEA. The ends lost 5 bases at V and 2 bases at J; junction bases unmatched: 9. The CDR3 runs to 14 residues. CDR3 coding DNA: TGCAGCGTTTCCCGCGAGCAGGGGGCCTACGAGCAGTACTTC. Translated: CSVSREQGAYEQYF.